One sample yielded the 16 T cell receptor beta chains listed below, sequenced in a study of shared clonotypes between healthy human individuals. The protocol was immunoSEQ multiplex PCR, while the TCRdb copy is restricted to in-frame clones and leaves out a portion. The sample lists roughly 2.2 million clones; 85% to 95% were seen once. The sequenced material came from naive CD4+ T cells from PBMCs. Subset defined: CD45RA+ positively selected. All receptors come from a man younger than 30 in good health. Some clones in this sample may be carry-over from other donors' samples.

The rearrangement uses TRBV5-6 and TRBJ1-1, with D possibly TRBD1 on 5 matching bases. CDR1 and CDR2 from the germline V gene are SGHDT and YYEEEE. Trimming stripped 4 bases from V and 4 bases from J, with 23 bases between. This CDR3 has 17 amino acids. The CDR3 DNA reads TGTGCCAGCAGCCTTCTCTCACAGGTACGGCTTAGCACTGAAGCTTTCTTT. This encodes CASSLLSQVRLSTEAFF.

The chain couples TRBV11-2 to TRBJ1-4, with D uncertain. Per the germline V gene, CDR1 is SGHAT and CDR2 is FQNNGV. V was pared by 2 bases and J by 5 bases, with 9 bases between. The CDR3 is 14 amino acids. The CDR3 protein is CASSLRGGNEKLFF. The CDR3 nucleotides read TGTGCCAGCAGCTTACGGGGAGGGAATGAAAAACTGTTTTTT.

This clone was recorded once. The chain employs TRBV14 and TRBJ2-3; the D is unclear. Trimming took 0 bases from V and 2 from J, leaving 9 bases between them. Looked up from germline, CDR1 is SGHDN and CDR2 is FVKESK. There are 15 residues in the CDR3. The CDR3 region has the DNA TGTGCCAGCAGCCAAGAGCTATCCGTCACAGATACGCAGTATTTT. Encoded protein: CASSQELSVTDTQYF.

The rearrangement uses TRBV29-1 and TRBJ2-2; 7 nucleotides agree with TRBD2. CDR1 SQVTM and CDR2 ANQGSEA come from the germline V gene. There are 12 residues in the CDR3. V lost 6 bases, J lost 7 bases, and 5 bases stayed unmatched. The CDR3 here is CSVREENGELFF. CDR3 DNA: TGCAGCGTCCGGGAGGAAAACGGGGAGCTGTTTTTT.

This rearrangement joins TRBV6-1 to TRBJ2-1; TRBD1 might be the D (5 bases). In germline, CDR1 is MNHNS, CDR2 SASEGT. V was shortened by 3 bases and J by 5 bases, with 11 bases between the two germline ends. The CDR3 totals 14 residues. The CDR3 region is CASSEHGRDNEQFF. Here the CDR3 DNA reads TGTGCCAGCAGTGAGCACGGCAGGGACAATGAGCAGTTCTTC.

V and J are TRBV18 and TRBJ1-1; no clear D. Germline loops: CDR1 KGHSH, CDR2 LQKENI. Trimming took off 3 bases at V and 1 base at J, with 9 bases between the two ends. The CDR3 contains 14 residues. The CDR3 DNA is TGTGCCAGCTCACCGTACAGTGAGAACACTGAAGCTTTCTTT. This gives the protein CASSPYSENTEAFF.

The chain joins TRBV27 to TRBJ1-4, with a tentative D call TRBD1 (5 bases). There are 16 residues in the CDR3. CDR1 MNHEY and CDR2 SMNVEV come from the germline V gene (reference sequence). V shed 5 bases and J shed 4 bases, with 17 bases lying between them. CDR3 in DNA: TGTGCCAGCAGTCCCCACCCGACAGCTATTAATGAAAAACTGTTTTTT. Translating it yields CASSPHPTAINEKLFF.

The CDR3 nucleotides are TGTGCCATCAGTGAGAGCCAGGGGGGCGGGAGGGCCGAAGATACGCAGTATTTT. Encoded protein: CAISESQGGGRAEDTQYF. This chain uses TRBV10-3 with TRBJ2-3; 9 positions match TRBD2. After removal of 2 bases from V and 5 bases from J, the junction contained 14 bases not matched to a gene. The CDR3 has 18 amino acids. Germline assignment: CDR1 ENHRY and CDR2 SYGVKD.

This clone has a handful of counts. The sample holds other DNA sequences that translate to the same CDR3. The chain links TRBV30 to TRBJ1-1; no firm D call. The V gene's germline CDR1 is GTSNPN and CDR2 SVGIG (reference sequence). V lost 2 bases and J 1 base, leaving 5 bases between the germline ends. CDR3 length: 12 residues. The chain's CDR3 is CAWSRENTEAFF. CDR3 sequence (DNA): TGTGCCTGGAGTCGGGAGAACACTGAAGCTTTCTTT.

V gene TRBV7-2 combines with J gene TRBJ2-3; D unclear. Germline V gene sequence: CDR1 SGHTA, CDR2 FQGNSA. The V and J ends lost 6 bases and 2 bases respectively, with 9 bases between them. The CDR3 consists of 13 residues. The CDR3 region has the DNA TGTGCCAGCAGTATCCAGACCACAGATACGCAGTATTTT. This encodes CASSIQTTDTQYF.

The V gene is TRBV25-1, the J gene TRBJ1-1; D is possibly TRBD1 (5 bases). The CDR3 loop spans 16 amino acids. V was trimmed by 5 bases and J by 6 bases, leaving 22 bases between them. Germline V gene data show CDR1 as MGHDK and CDR2 as SYGVNS. The CDR3 sequence: CASSLKVGGGLPEAFF. The DNA for the CDR3 is TGTGCCAGCAGTCTAAAGGTTGGGGGAGGACTGCCTGAAGCTTTCTTT. Full variable domain (outside the CDR3, taken from reference TRBV25-1 and TRBJ1-1): EADIYQTPRYLVIGTGKKITLECSQTMGHDKMYWYQQDPGMELHLIHYSYGVNSTEKGDLSSESTVSRIRTEHFPLTLESARPSHTSQYLCASSLKVGGGLPEAFFGQGTRLTVV.

The chain is built from TRBV4-3 and TRBJ2-1; 7 bases map to TRBD2. The CDR3 totals 19 residues. The germline V gene has CDR1 LGHNA and CDR2 YSLEER. V dropped 0 bases and J dropped 3; count of bases not matched to a gene: 14. The CDR3 is CASSQDLASPSGSYNEQFF. CDR3 in DNA: TGCGCCAGCAGCCAAGATTTGGCGTCGCCTAGCGGAAGCTACAATGAGCAGTTCTTC.

The genes are TRBV5-4 and TRBJ1-5; D is undetermined. The V gene lost 0 bases and the J gene lost 7 bases, with 11 bases spanning the gap. CDR1 is SGHNT, CDR2 YYREEE, per germline (reference sequence). The CDR3 spans 14 residues. The CDR3 sequence: CASSLAGSTQPQHF. The CDR3 coding sequence is TGTGCCAGCAGCTTGGCCGGATCCACCCAGCCCCAGCATTTT. The full variable domain, rest sourced from reference TRBV5-4 and TRBJ1-5, is ETGVTQSPTHLIKTRGQQVTLRCSSQSGHNTVSWYQQALGQGPQFIFQYYREEENGRGNFPPRFSGLQFPNYSSELNVNALELDDSALYLCASSLAGSTQPQHFGDGTRLSIL.

This clone was seen once. The rearrangement uses TRBV5-1 and TRBJ2-3, with D maybe TRBD1 (5 bases). The V end was cut by 2 bases, the J end by 4 bases, with 17 bases between. The CDR3 totals 16 residues. Germline V lookup: CDR1 SGHRS, CDR2 YFSETQ. The CDR3 DNA reads as TGCGCCAGCAGCTTAGGCGTCGGACATTTGTCAGATACGCAGTATTTT. Translating it yields CASSLGVGHLSDTQYF.

This clone was detected only once. V is TRBV11-2 and J is TRBJ2-5, with 9 nucleotides matching TRBD1. This CDR3 is 14 amino acids long. Germline trimming cut 5 bases from V and 5 bases from J; bases unmatched to any gene: 6. Germline V CDR1 and CDR2: SGHAT, FQNNGV. The CDR3, as DNA: TGTGCCAGCAGCCAACAGGGGGCGAAGGAGACCCAGTACTTC. Its translation is CASSQQGAKETQYF.

In this sample, this clone turned up once. The same CDR3 also results from other DNA sequences found in this sample. The chain couples TRBV6-1 to TRBJ2-7, with D perhaps matching TRBD1 (6 bases). Between the trimmed V and J ends, which lost 7 bases and 2 bases, there was a span of 15 bases. This CDR3 region has 14 residues. CDR1 MNHNS and CDR2 SASEGT come from the germline V gene. DNA of the CDR3: TGTGCCAGCACTCGACGTGAGGGGGCCTACGAGCAGTACTTC. It is translated as CASTRREGAYEQYF.